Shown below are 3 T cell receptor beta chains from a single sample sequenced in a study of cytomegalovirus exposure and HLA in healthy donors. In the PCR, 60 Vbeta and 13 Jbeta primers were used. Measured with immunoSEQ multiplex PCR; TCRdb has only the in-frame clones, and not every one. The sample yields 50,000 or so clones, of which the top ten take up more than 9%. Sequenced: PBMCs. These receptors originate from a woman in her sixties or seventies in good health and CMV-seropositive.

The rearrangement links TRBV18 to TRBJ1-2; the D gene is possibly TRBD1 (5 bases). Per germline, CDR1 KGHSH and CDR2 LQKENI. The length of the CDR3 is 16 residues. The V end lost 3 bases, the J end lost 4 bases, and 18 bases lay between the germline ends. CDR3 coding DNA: TGTGCCAGCTCACCGGGACTGTCAGGTGTAAGCTATGGCTACACCTTC. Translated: CASSPGLSGVSYGYTF.

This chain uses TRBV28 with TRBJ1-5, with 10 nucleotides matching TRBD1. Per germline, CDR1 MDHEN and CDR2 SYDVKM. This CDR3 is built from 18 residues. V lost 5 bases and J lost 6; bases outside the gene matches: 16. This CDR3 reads CASSPLPPGQGRSQPQHF. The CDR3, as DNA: TGTGCCAGCAGTCCCCTACCCCCGGGACAGGGGAGAAGTCAGCCCCAGCATTTT.

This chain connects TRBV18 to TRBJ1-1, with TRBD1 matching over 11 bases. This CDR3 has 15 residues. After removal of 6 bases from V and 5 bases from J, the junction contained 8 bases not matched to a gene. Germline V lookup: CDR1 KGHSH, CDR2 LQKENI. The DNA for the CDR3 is TGTGCCAGCTCGCCCGGGACAGGGGGTGGAACTGAAGCTTTCTTT. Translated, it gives CASSPGTGGGTEAFF.